These 20 T cell receptor beta chains were all obtained from the same sample, sequenced in a study of coeliac disease. Data came from immunoSEQ multiplex PCR; TCRdb stores just in-frame clones and leaves some out. The table lists thousands of clones, around 60% of them singletons. Source material: lymphocytes from the gut lamina propria. These receptors were taken from a woman between 25 and 40 years old without celiac disease.

This clone was counted only a few times. CDR3 sequence (DNA): TGTGCCAGCAACCTAGCGGGGAACAATGAGCAGTTCTTC. Amino acid sequence: CASNLAGNNEQFF. V and J are TRBV6-5 and TRBJ2-1; 9 positions agree with TRBD2. The CDR3 extends over 13 amino acids. Germline CDR1 is MNHEY and CDR2 is SVGAGI. V was clipped by 7 bases and J by 5 bases; unmatched bases: 3.

The DNA of the CDR3 is TGTGCCAGCAGTGAAGCGCTTCTCGGGGGGGTAAAAGAGACCCAGTACTTC. Its translation: CASSEALLGGVKETQYF. This chain connects TRBV2 to TRBJ2-5; 8 nucleotides line up with TRBD2. The CDR3 contains 17 residues. Per germline, CDR1 SNHLY and CDR2 FYNNEI. V dropped 0 bases and J dropped 3; count of bases not matched to a gene: 9.

The chain couples TRBV5-1 to TRBJ1-2, with D maybe TRBD1 (6 bases). With 0 bases removed from V and 5 bases from J, the gap between germline ends came to 8 bases. In germline, CDR1 is SGHRS, CDR2 YFSETQ. The CDR3 runs 13 residues. CDR3 sequence (DNA): TGCGCCAGCAGCTTGGCCCAGGGGTATGGCTACACCTTC. As protein: CASSLAQGYGYTF.

The chain is built from TRBV25-1 and TRBJ1-2; TRBD1 might be the D (5 bases). The CDR3 totals 15 residues. Germline CDR1 reads MGHDK; CDR2 reads SYGVNS. V was clipped by 1 base and J by 8 bases, with 17 bases between them. CDR3 DNA sequence: TGTGCCAGCAGTGAATCAAACCTTTTTAGGGGCGGCTACACCTTC. Its translation is CASSESNLFRGGYTF.

V and J are TRBV5-4 and TRBJ1-2; D remains unclear. CDR3 length: 16 residues. In germline, CDR1 is SGHNT, CDR2 YYREEE (reference sequence). Trimming took off 5 bases at V and 4 bases at J, with 21 bases between the two ends. The CDR3 bases are TGTGCCAGCAGATTATGCATACCAGGAAAGACCTATGGCTACACCTTC. It yields the protein CASRLCIPGKTYGYTF.

J is TRBJ1-5 and V is TRBV15; a weak D match, TRBD1 (6 bases). The CDR3 spans 15 residues. V was pared by 2 bases and J by 7 bases, with 15 bases between. CDR1 LNHNV and CDR2 YYDKDF come from the germline V gene (reference sequence). The CDR3 DNA reads TGTGCCACCAGCAGACCGGACAGAGACAGGCAGCCCCAGCATTTT. Protein product: CATSRPDRDRQPQHF.

CDR3 region: CASSLGSGAGNTIYF. The DNA for the CDR3 is TGCGCCAGCAGCTTGGGGAGTGGTGCTGGAAACACCATATATTTT. The chain is built from TRBV5-1 and TRBJ1-3; D is unclear. Trimming stripped 0 bases from V and 2 bases from J, with 9 bases between. CDR1 is SGHRS and CDR2 is YFSETQ in the germline V gene. The CDR3 has 15 residues.

This clone is medium-sized. The V and J genes are TRBV2 and TRBJ1-1, with 12 bases aligning to TRBD1. Germline assignment: CDR1 SNHLY and CDR2 FYNNEI. V gave up 6 bases and J gave up 0 bases; unmatched junction bases: 5. This CDR3 region has 16 residues. The CDR3 DNA reads as TGTGCCAGCAGGGGACAGGGGGCGAGTGTGAACACTGAAGCTTTCTTT. Residues: CASRGQGASVNTEAFF.

The chain joins TRBV6-4 to TRBJ2-1, with 7 bases fitting TRBD1. The CDR3 runs 19 residues. Germline values: CDR1 MRHNA, CDR2 SNTAGT. V lost 3 bases and J lost 0; bases outside the gene matches: 14. As DNA, the CDR3 is TGTGCCAGCAGTGAGGGCCAAGGGGGCCAGGTTGGCTCCTACAATGAGCAGTTCTTC. Encoded protein: CASSEGQGGQVGSYNEQFF.

The rearrangement links TRBV7-2 to TRBJ2-5; 15 bases fit TRBD2. The tail of the sequence fits TRBJ2-7 better, so the J call may be wrong. The CDR3 has 15 amino acids. Germline CDR1 reads SGHTA; CDR2 reads FQGNSA. CDR3 coding DNA: TGTGCCAGCAGCCCGGGACTAGCGGGGGGCCACGAGCAGTACTTC. Protein: CASSPGLAGGHEQYF.

This clone was seen more than once but under ten times. The rearrangement links TRBV5-1 to TRBJ2-7, with TRBD1 matching over 10 bases. After removal of 4 bases from V and 2 bases from J, the junction contained 9 bases not matched to a gene. The germline V gene encodes CDR1 SGHRS and CDR2 YFSETQ. The CDR3 has 16 amino acids. CDR3 protein: CASSAQPGTGAYEQYF. The CDR3 DNA reads as TGCGCCAGCAGCGCACAGCCCGGGACAGGGGCCTACGAGCAGTACTTC.

V usage is TRBV4-1 and J usage is TRBJ1-6; 9 bases agree with TRBD1. This CDR3 contains 17 residues. The junction had 8 bases not matched to a gene; V was cut back by 0 bases and J by 8 bases. CDR1 and CDR2 (germline): MGHRA, YSYEKL. CDR3 nucleotide sequence: TGCGCCAGCAGCCAAGATGCCTCCGGGACAGGGTATTCACCCCTCCACTTT. This sequence encodes CASSQDASGTGYSPLHF.

The chain couples TRBV15 to TRBJ2-3, with TRBD2 matching 8 bases. V lost 5 bases and J lost 0; bases outside the gene matches: 13. Germline lookup yields CDR1 LNHNV and CDR2 YYDKDF (reference sequence). The CDR3 length is 18 residues. CDR3 nucleotides: TGTGCCACCAGCGGACCTAGCGGGCCTGGCTCTAGCACAGATACGCAGTATTTT. Its translation: CATSGPSGPGSSTDTQYF. The variable domain in full, with the rest retrieved from reference TRBV15 and TRBJ2-3, is DAMVIQNPRYQVTQFGKPVTLSCSQTLNHNVMYWYQQKSSQAPKLLFHYYDKDFNNEADTPDNFQSRRPNTSFCFLDIRSPGLGDTAMYLCATSGPSGPGSSTDTQYFGPGTRLTVL.

This chain joins TRBV10-2 and TRBJ2-5; 7 bases agree with TRBD2. Unmatched junction bases numbered 5, after V lost 3 bases and J lost 1 base. This CDR3 spans 15 amino acids. The germline gives CDR1 WSHSY, CDR2 SAAADI. The chain's CDR3 is CASSEAGSRQETQYF. DNA of the CDR3: TGCGCCAGCAGTGAAGCGGGGAGCCGCCAAGAGACCCAGTACTTC.

The chain recombines TRBV5-1 with TRBJ1-4; D is ambiguous. From germline, CDR1 is SGHRS and CDR2 YFSETQ. The CDR3 is made up of 17 amino acids. The V and J ends lost 0 bases and 0 bases respectively, with 12 bases between them. The CDR3 coding sequence is TGCGCCAGCAGCTTGGGTGGCGGCCTTGCAACTAATGAAAAACTGTTTTTT. The encoded protein is CASSLGGGLATNEKLFF.

The chain couples TRBV2 to TRBJ2-5; weak D call: TRBD1 (8 bases). The DNA end favors TRBJ2-7, so the J call may be wrong. The germline CDR1 and CDR2 sequences are SNHLY and FYNNEI. CDR3 size: 13 residues. CDR3 in DNA: TGTGCCTGCTCGCGGGAGACAGGGGCCGAGCAGTACTTC. Translation: CACSRETGAEQYF.

The chain couples TRBV6-5 to TRBJ2-1; D is ambiguous. Germline V CDR1 and CDR2: MNHEY, SVGAGI. The CDR3 is 16 residues long. Trimming stripped 2 bases from V and 0 bases from J, with 11 bases between. In DNA, the CDR3 is TGTGCCAGCAGTTACGTATATCGGAGCTCCTACAATGAGCAGTTCTTC. Protein sequence: CASSYVYRSSYNEQFF.

This clone has more than one count but fewer than ten. This rearrangement joins TRBV30 to TRBJ1-2; tentatively, D is TRBD1 (6 bases). Looked up from germline, CDR1 is GTSNPN and CDR2 is SVGIG (reference sequence). There are 14 residues in the CDR3. V lost 0 bases to trimming and J lost 7 bases, with 15 bases between them. The DNA for the CDR3 is TGTGCCTGGAGTGTACAGCAGGGGAAGGGTGGCTACACCTTC. Translated: CAWSVQQGKGGYTF.

The CDR3 loop reads CASSPASGGISSTDTQYF. The CDR3 DNA reads TGTGCCAGCAGCCCAGCGAGCGGGGGGATTTCTAGCACAGATACGCAGTATTTT. V is TRBV9 and J is TRBJ2-3; 9 bases align to TRBD2. J gave up 0 bases and V 4 bases, and 12 bases lay outside the gene matches. The CDR3 is 18 amino acids. Germline CDR1 is SGDLS and CDR2 is YYNGEE.

J is TRBJ1-2 and V is TRBV7-2, with TRBD1 matching over 11 bases. After removal of 3 bases from V and 2 bases from J, the junction contained 5 bases not matched to a gene. CDR3 length: 16 residues. Germline loops: CDR1 SGHTA, CDR2 FQGNSA. CDR3: CASSFSGTGGNYGYTF. The DNA for the CDR3 is TGTGCCAGCAGCTTCTCCGGGACAGGGGGAAACTATGGCTACACCTTC.